One T cell receptor (beta chain) is described in this entry. This CDR3 contains 15 residues. The data are from a study of technical replicates of blood from four donors. The data were produced by immunoSEQ multiplex PCR, yet TCRdb's version contains in-frame clones alone and is incomplete. The profile shows fewer than 85,000 clones, roughly 94% of them singletons. This sequence joins TRBV12-2 and TRBJ1-2; the listed D gene, TRBD1, was not tested against the DNA. TRBV12-2 is termed a pseudogene. Specimen: T cells isolated from PBMCs. The sequence was collected from a human donor in good health. CDR3 region: CASRLALGRKGGYTF. CDR3 in DNA: TGTGCAAGTCGCTTAGCTCTCGGCAGGAAAGGTGGCTACACCTTC.